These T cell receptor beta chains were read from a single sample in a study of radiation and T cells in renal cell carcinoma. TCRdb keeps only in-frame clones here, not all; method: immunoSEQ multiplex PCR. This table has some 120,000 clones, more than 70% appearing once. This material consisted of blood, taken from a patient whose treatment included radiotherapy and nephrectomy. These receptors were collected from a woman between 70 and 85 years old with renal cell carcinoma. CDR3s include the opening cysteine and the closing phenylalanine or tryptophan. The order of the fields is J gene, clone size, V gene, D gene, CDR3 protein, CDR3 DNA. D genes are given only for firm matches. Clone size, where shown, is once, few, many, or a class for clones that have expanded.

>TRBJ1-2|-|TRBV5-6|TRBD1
CASRDRVSLGYTF
TGTGCCAGCAGGGACAGGGTTTCCCTTGGCTACACCTTC
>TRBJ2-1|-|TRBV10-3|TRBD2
CAITDGTSGGYNEQFF
TGTGCCATCACTGACGGGACTAGCGGGGGTTACAATGAGCAGTTCTTC
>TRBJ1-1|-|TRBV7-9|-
CASSFGFRANTEAFF
TGTGCCAGCAGCTTCGGCTTCAGGGCGAACACTGAAGCTTTCTTT
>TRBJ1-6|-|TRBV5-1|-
CASSTDGTSSPLHF
TGCGCCAGCAGCACGGACGGGACGAGCTCACCCCTCCACTTT
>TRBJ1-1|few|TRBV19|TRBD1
CASRSRGAEAFF
TGTGCCAGTAGGAGCAGGGGGGCTGAAGCTTTCTTT
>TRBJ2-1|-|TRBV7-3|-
CASSLWPDGYNEQFF
TGTGCCAGCAGCTTATGGCCTGACGGATACAATGAGCAGTTCTTC
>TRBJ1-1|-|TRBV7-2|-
CAGSRGTQINTEAFF
TGTGCCGGCAGCCGAGGGACACAAATCAACACTGAAGCTTTCTTT
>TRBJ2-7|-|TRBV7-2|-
CASSRGLRSYEQYF
TGTGCCAGCAGCCGGGGACTCCGCTCCTACGAGCAGTACTTC
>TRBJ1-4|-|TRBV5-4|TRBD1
CASSLWGAGTGTEKLFF
TGTGCCAGCAGCTTGTGGGGGGCCGGGACAGGGACTGAAAAACTGTTTTTT
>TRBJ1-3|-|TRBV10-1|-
CASSDWRGGGNTIYF
TGCGCCAGCAGTGATTGGAGGGGTGGTGGAAACACCATATATTTT
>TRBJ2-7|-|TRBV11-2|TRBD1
CASSRSGTGYEQYF
TGTGCCAGCAGCCGATCCGGGACAGGTTACGAGCAGTACTTC